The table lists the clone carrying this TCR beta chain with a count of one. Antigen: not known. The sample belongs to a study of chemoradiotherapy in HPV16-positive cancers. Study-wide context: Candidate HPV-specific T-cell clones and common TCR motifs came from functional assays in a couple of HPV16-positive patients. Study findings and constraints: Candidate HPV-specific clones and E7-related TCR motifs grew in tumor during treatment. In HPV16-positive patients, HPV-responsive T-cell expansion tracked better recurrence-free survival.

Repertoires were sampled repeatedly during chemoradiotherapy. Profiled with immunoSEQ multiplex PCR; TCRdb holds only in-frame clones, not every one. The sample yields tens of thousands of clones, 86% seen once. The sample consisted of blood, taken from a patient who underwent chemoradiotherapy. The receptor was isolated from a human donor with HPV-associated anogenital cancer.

DNA for the CDR3: TGTGCCAGCAGCCGAGTTGCGGGGGAGACCCAGTACTTC. The encoded protein is CASSRVAGETQYF. This rearrangement joins TRBV5-6 to TRBJ2-5, with a weak D call TRBD2 (6 bases). Trimming removed 4 bases from V and 5 bases from J, with 12 bases in between. Germline-derived CDR1 and CDR2 are SGHDT and YYEEEE. The CDR3 spans 13 residues.